This entry describes one T cell receptor (beta chain). The sample originates from a study of cytomegalovirus exposure and HLA in healthy donors. Amplification used 60 Vbeta primers and 13 Jbeta primers. Libraries were prepared by immunoSEQ multiplex PCR; TCRdb keeps only in-frame clonotypes and omits some of them. The table lists 90,000 to 150,000 clones, 60% to 85% of them singletons. The V gene's germline CDR1 is SGDLS and CDR2 YYNGEE. The CDR3 spans 16 residues. Sequences were obtained from PBMCs. This TCR was sampled from a woman younger than 45 in good health and CMV-seropositive. V gene TRBV9 combines with J gene TRBJ2-5, with TRBD2 matching over 9 bases. The J call could be wrong; TRBJ2-7 is a better fit for the DNA end. This CDR3 reads CASSPRSGGHSYEQYF. DNA of the CDR3: TGTGCCAGCAGCCCCCGTAGCGGGGGCCATTCCTACGAGCAGTACTTC.